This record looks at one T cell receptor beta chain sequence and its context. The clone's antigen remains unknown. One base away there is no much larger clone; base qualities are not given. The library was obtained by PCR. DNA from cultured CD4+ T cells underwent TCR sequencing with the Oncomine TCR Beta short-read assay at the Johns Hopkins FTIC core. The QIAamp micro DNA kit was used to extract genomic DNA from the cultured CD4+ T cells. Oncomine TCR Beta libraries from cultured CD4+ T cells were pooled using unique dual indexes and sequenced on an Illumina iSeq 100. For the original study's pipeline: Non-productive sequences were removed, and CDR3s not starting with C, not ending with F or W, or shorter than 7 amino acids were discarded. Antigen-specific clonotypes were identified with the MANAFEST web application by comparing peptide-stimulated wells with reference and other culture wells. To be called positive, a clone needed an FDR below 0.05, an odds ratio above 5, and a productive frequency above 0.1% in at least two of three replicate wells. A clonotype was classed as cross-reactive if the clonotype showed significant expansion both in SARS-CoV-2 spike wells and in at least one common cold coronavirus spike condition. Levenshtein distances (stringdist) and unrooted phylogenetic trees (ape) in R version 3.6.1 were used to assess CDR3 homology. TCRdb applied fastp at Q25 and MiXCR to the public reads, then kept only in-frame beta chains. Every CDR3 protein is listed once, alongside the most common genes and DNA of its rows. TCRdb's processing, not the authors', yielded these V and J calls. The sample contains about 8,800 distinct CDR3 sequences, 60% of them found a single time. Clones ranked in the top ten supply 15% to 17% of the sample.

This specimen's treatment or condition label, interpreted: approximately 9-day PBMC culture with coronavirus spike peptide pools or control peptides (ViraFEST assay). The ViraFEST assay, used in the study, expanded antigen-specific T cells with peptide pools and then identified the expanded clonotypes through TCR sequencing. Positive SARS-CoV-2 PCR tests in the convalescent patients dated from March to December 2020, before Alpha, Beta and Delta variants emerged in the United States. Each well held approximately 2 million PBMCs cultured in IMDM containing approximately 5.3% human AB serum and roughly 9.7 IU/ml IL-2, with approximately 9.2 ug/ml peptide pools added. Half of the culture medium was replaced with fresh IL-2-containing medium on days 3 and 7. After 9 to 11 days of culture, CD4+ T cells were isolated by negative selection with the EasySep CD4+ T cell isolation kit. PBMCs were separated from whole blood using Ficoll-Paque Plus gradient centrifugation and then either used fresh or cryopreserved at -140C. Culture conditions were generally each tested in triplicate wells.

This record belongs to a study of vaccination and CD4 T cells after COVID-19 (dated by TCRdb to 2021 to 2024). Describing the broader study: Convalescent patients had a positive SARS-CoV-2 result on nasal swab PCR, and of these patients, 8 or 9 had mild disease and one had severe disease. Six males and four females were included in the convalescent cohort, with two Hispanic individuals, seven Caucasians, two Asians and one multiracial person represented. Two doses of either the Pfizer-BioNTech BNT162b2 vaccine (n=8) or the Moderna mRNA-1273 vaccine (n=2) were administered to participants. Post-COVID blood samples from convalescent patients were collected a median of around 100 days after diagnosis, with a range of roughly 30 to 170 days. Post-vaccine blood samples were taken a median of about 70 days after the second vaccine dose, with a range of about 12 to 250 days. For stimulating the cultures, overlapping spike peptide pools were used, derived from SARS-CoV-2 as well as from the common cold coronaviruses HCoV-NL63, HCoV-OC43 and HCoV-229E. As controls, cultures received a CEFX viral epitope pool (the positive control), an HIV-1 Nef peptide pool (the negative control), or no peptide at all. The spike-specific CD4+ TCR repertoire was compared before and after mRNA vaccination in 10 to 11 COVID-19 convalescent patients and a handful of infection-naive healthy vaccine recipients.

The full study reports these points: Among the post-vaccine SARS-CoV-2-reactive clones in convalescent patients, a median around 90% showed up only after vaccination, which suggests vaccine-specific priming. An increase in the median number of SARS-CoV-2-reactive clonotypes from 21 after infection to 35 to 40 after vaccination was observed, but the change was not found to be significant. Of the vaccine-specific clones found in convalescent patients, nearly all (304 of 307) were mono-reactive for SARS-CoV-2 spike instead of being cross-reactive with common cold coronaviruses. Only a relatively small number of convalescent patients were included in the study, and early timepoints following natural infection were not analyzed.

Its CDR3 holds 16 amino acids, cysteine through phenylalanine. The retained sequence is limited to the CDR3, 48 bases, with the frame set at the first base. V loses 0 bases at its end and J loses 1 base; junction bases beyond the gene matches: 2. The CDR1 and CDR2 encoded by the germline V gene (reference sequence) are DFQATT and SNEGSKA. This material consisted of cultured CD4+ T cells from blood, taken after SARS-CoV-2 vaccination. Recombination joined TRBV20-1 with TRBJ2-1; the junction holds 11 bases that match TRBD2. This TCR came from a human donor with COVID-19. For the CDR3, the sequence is CSARDRLAGSYNEQFF. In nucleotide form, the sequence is TGCAGTGCTAGAGATCGACTAGCGGGATCCTACAATGAGCAGTTCTTC.